The present TCR beta chain was sequenced within a study of PD-L1 blockade in urothelial cancer. V lost 2 bases and J lost 2; bases outside the gene matches: 8. The germline V gene encodes CDR1 SGHRS and CDR2 YFSETQ. This CDR3 comprises 16 residues. The time point denotes: pretreatment peripheral blood. Clones were read by immunoSEQ multiplex PCR, and TCRdb kept only the in-frame ones, dropping some. The sample has under 95,000 clones, roughly 84% seen once. The chain is built from TRBV5-1 and TRBJ2-3; 7 bases map to TRBD2. This receptor was taken from a woman in her 70s with urothelial cancer. The sample was PBMCs, taken around atezolizumab (anti-PD-L1) treatment. CDR3 sequence reads: CASSFYERGDTDTQYF. The DNA of the CDR3 is TGCGCCAGCAGCTTTTACGAACGGGGGGACACAGATACGCAGTATTTT.